This entry lists 16 T cell receptor beta chains sequenced from one sample in a study of blood T cell repertoires in COVID-19. Here immunoSEQ multiplex PCR was the method, and the copy in TCRdb shows in-frame clones only, minus some. The sample consists of fewer than 300,000 clones, over 75% of them appearing once. What was sequenced was PBMCs or T cells enriched from blood (not recorded which). All receptors come from a man between 18 and 35 years old who had recovered from COVID-19.

This chain joins TRBV5-1 and TRBJ2-1; possible D gene TRBD1, 6 bases. Germline V lookup: CDR1 SGHRS, CDR2 YFSETQ. The V end was cut by 5 bases, the J end by 0 bases, with 18 bases between. The CDR3 is 17 residues long. The CDR3 DNA sequence: TGCGCCAGCAGTCCCACGGCAGGGGATAGCTCCTACAATGAGCAGTTCTTC. Encoded protein: CASSPTAGDSSYNEQFF.

The chain couples TRBV19 to TRBJ2-7, with a weak D call TRBD2 (7 bases). The CDR3 sequence is 14 residues long. Trimming shortened V by 5 bases and J by 3 bases, and 14 bases separated the two germline ends. The germline CDR1 and CDR2 sequences are LNHDA and SQIVND (reference sequence). Here the CDR3 DNA reads TGTGCCAGTAGTCCTAGGGAGGGGGGCTACGAGCAGTACTTC. Its translation: CASSPREGGYEQYF.

The chain uses TRBV27 and TRBJ2-2; 9 bases agree with TRBD1. The trim removed 6 bases at V and 4 bases at J, leaving 9 bases unmatched. CDR3 length: 16 amino acids. Germline V gene sequence: CDR1 MNHEY, CDR2 SMNVEV (reference sequence). DNA for the CDR3: TGTGCCAGCAGGAGAGAGGGGACAGGGTTCACCGGGGAGCTGTTTTTT. As protein: CASRREGTGFTGELFF.

This clone was recorded once. The chain employs TRBV28 and TRBJ1-5; possibly TRBD1 for D (5 bases). CDR1 and CDR2 (germline): MDHEN, SYDVKM. Trimming left V 3 bases short and J 1 base short, with 13 bases between. The CDR3 is made up of 16 amino acids. CDR3 bases: TGTGCCAGCAGTTTGGCGGGGCCGGGGAGCAATCAGCCCCAGCATTTT. Its protein product is CASSLAGPGSNQPQHF.

This sequence joins TRBV27 and TRBJ1-1, with 8 bases lining up with TRBD1. Germline values: CDR1 MNHEY, CDR2 SMNVEV (reference sequence). V was pared by 2 bases and J by 1 base, with 9 bases of the junction left unmatched. The CDR3 sequence is 17 residues long. CDR3 coding DNA: TGTGCCAGCAGTTTACGCCCCCAGGGGGCGTCGAACACTGAAGCTTTCTTT. Its protein is CASSLRPQGASNTEAFF.

V is TRBV10-3 and J is TRBJ2-3; the D is unclear. The V and J ends lost 10 bases and 6 bases respectively, with 26 bases between them. This CDR3 comprises 16 residues. Germline CDR1 ENHRY, CDR2 SYGVKD. CDR3 nucleotide sequence: TGTGCCACCCAAAACCGCGTCTTTGCTCTGGGCGATACGCAGTATTTT. Protein sequence: CATQNRVFALGDTQYF.

In its sample, this clone was seen a few times. The chain uses TRBV3-1 (or the pseudogene TRBV3-2) and TRBJ2-7; 9 positions agree with TRBD2. The V gene end was trimmed by 4 bases and the J gene end by 6 bases; junction bases not matched to a gene: 7. The CDR3 loop spans 14 amino acids. The germline V gene has CDR1 LGHDT and CDR2 YNNKEL (reference sequence). The CDR3 sequence: CASSRYSGGSEQYF. The CDR3 coding sequence is TGTGCCAGCAGCCGATATAGCGGGGGCTCCGAGCAGTACTTC.

The chain joins TRBV6-5 to TRBJ1-1; maybe TRBD1 (6 bases). The CDR3 runs to 13 residues. Germline CDR1 is MNHEY and CDR2 is SVGAGI. The V end was cut by 7 bases, the J end by 6 bases, with 15 bases between. The CDR3 DNA is TGTGCCAGCACTGGGGGCAGGGGCCCTGAAGCTTTCTTT. Protein: CASTGGRGPEAFF.

The chain combines TRBV19 with TRBJ1-5; D uncertain. This CDR3 is built from 15 residues. Germline V lookup: CDR1 LNHDA, CDR2 SQIVND (reference sequence). Trimming took off 4 bases at V and 5 bases at J, with 15 bases between the two ends. The CDR3: CASSRERGPHQPQHF. The CDR3, as DNA: TGTGCCAGTAGTAGAGAGCGGGGTCCCCATCAGCCCCAGCATTTT.

This rearrangement joins TRBV5-1 to TRBJ2-6; no reliable D call. Germline values: CDR1 SGHRS, CDR2 YFSETQ. The CDR3 totals 15 residues. V lost 0 bases, J lost 0 bases, and 4 bases lay in between. DNA for the CDR3: TGCGCCAGCAGCTTGGATCTCTCTGGGGCCAACGTCCTGACTTTC. Its protein product is CASSLDLSGANVLTF.

This clone was seen more than once but under ten times. The chain has TRBV4-1 and TRBJ2-7; D not resolved. Per the germline V gene, CDR1 is MGHRA and CDR2 is YSYEKL. This CDR3 has 11 residues. The V end lost 2 bases, the J end lost 7 bases, and 6 bases lay between the germline ends. Written as DNA, the CDR3 is TGCGCCAGCAGCCAATTTGAGGAGCAGTACTTC. Protein: CASSQFEEQYF.

The chain is built from TRBV4-1 and TRBJ2-2, with TRBD2 matching over 7 bases. In germline, CDR1 is MGHRA, CDR2 YSYEKL. The CDR3 is made up of 17 amino acids. Unmatched junction bases numbered 12, after V lost 7 bases and J lost 1 base. For the CDR3, the DNA is TGCGCCAGCACCGGGGGGTTTGGCGGAGTGAACACCGGGGAGCTGTTTTTT. Protein product: CASTGGFGGVNTGELFF.

V usage is TRBV3-1 (or the pseudogene TRBV3-2) and J usage is TRBJ2-1; no firm D call. This CDR3 region has 15 residues. CDR1 LGHDT and CDR2 YNNKEL come from the germline V gene (reference sequence). V gave up 4 bases and J gave up 4 bases, with 14 bases separating them. The DNA for the CDR3 is TGTGCCAGCAGCCCAGTCATTGAGAGGTACAATGAGCAGTTCTTC. Translation gives CASSPVIERYNEQFF.

The chain uses TRBV11-2 and TRBJ1-2, with a tentative D call TRBD1 (6 bases). V was pared by 0 bases and J by 3 bases, with 23 bases between. The CDR3 sequence is 19 residues long. CDR1 and CDR2 from the germline V gene are SGHAT and FQNNGV. The CDR3: CASSLDYNPLGGRDYGYTF. CDR3 nucleotide sequence: TGTGCCAGCAGCTTAGATTACAACCCTTTGGGGGGGCGCGACTATGGCTACACCTTC.

V gene TRBV7-8 combines with J gene TRBJ2-7, with a tentative D call TRBD2 (5 bases). Germline V lookup: CDR1 SGHVS, CDR2 FQNEAQ. The germline V and J ends were trimmed by 5 bases and 4 bases, with 18 bases remaining between them. This CDR3 is built from 15 residues. CDR3: CASSPLRRSGYEQYF. CDR3 bases: TGTGCCAGCAGCCCCCTTAGGAGGTCCGGGTACGAGCAGTACTTC.

Turning to this clone: Other DNA sequences in the sample encode the same CDR3. The chain's CDR3 is CASSEWQGYGYTF. CDR3 nucleotides: TGTGCCAGCAGTGAATGGCAGGGCTATGGCTACACCTTC. This sequence joins TRBV25-1 and TRBJ1-2; weak D call: TRBD1 (5 bases). The CDR3 contains 13 residues. Trimming pared 1 base from V and 4 bases from J, leaving 7 bases between. Germline V lookup: CDR1 MGHDK, CDR2 SYGVNS.